These 25 T cell receptor beta chains originate from one sample sequenced in a study of T-cell reconstitution after alpha-beta-depleted transplantation in children. Unique molecular identifiers were used in preparing the TCRbeta library. TCRdb independently ran MiXCR on the PCR reads; one entry per CDR3 protein. The data contain some 490,000 distinct CDR3 sequences, 12% of them singletons. The sample was PBMCs from the stem cell graft donor, taken from the stem cell graft. These receptors were obtained from a human donor who donated a stem cell graft to a child with combined immunodeficiency.

This clonotype was recorded many times. The chain is built from TRBV12-3 or TRBV12-4 and TRBJ2-3; 8 nucleotides agree with TRBD2. The CDR3 consists of 17 residues. J gave up 3 bases and V 3 bases, and 11 bases lay outside the gene matches. CDR3 loop: CASSFKTTAGGTDTQYF. The DNA of the CDR3 is TGTGCCAGCAGTTTCAAGACGACGGCGGGAGGAACAGATACGCAGTATTTT.

This clonotype was recorded a few times. The chain carries TRBV7-3 and TRBJ2-7; D call uncertain. The length of the CDR3 is 14 residues. Germline V gene lookup returns CDR1 SGHTA and CDR2 FQGTGA. Trimming stripped 4 bases from V and 2 bases from J, with 12 bases between. Here the CDR3 reads CASSSPGFAYEQYF. In DNA form, the CDR3 reads TGTGCCAGCAGCTCCCCCGGGTTTGCCTACGAGCAGTACTTC.

The chain recombines TRBV24-1 with TRBJ1-2; D ambiguous. The CDR3 has 14 residues. Germline CDR1 is KGHDR and CDR2 is SFDVKD. V lost 9 bases to trimming and J lost 0 bases, with 13 bases between them. As DNA, the CDR3 is TGTGCCACCGGTCCACCTACTACTAACTATGGCTACACCTTC. Protein: CATGPPTTNYGYTF.

The gene calls are TRBV9 and TRBJ2-7; 8 bases are a match to TRBD2. Germline V lookup: CDR1 SGDLS, CDR2 YYNGEE. The V gene end was trimmed by 4 bases and the J gene end by 3 bases; junction bases not matched to a gene: 9. This CDR3 is built from 15 residues. The CDR3 coding sequence is TGTGCCAGCAGCCCTTCGGGACTAGGTCTCTACGAGCAGTACTTC. It is translated as CASSPSGLGLYEQYF.

Many counts were recorded for this clonotype. This sequence joins TRBV28 and TRBJ2-3; a weak D match, TRBD2 (6 bases). Trimming took off 3 bases at V and 6 bases at J, with 10 bases between the two ends. The length of the CDR3 is 13 residues. Germline V CDR1 and CDR2: MDHEN, SYDVKM. This CDR3 is CASSFGGRDTQYF. The DNA for the CDR3 is TGTGCCAGCAGTTTCGGGGGTCGGGATACGCAGTATTTT.

In this sample, this clonotype turned up a few times. The chain couples TRBV4-2 to TRBJ2-3, with 9 bases identical to TRBD1. The junction had 12 bases not matched to a gene; V was cut back by 3 bases and J by 14 bases. CDR1 is LGHNA, CDR2 YNFKEQ, per germline. This CDR3 has 14 amino acids. CDR3 in amino acids: CASSHGTGQGSPYF. The CDR3, as DNA: TGTGCCAGCAGCCACGGGACAGGGCAGGGCTCTCCGTATTTT.

The chain carries TRBV7-9 and TRBJ2-3, with D possibly matching TRBD2 (5 bases). The CDR3 is 14 residues long. Germline V gives CDR1 SEHNR, CDR2 FQNEAQ (reference sequence). V was cut by 3 bases and J by 2 bases, with 9 bases left in between. As DNA, the CDR3 is TGTGCCAGCAGCTTTGACTATATCACAGATACGCAGTATTTT. Its translation: CASSFDYITDTQYF.

The chain has TRBV14 and TRBJ2-5; D not resolved. Trimming took off 1 base at V and 7 bases at J, with 10 bases between the two ends. The CDR3 covers 13 residues. Germline V gives CDR1 SGHDN, CDR2 FVKESK. CDR3 nucleotides: TGTGCCAGCAGCCAAGGGGCTGGTACGACCCAGTACTTC. This codes for CASSQGAGTTQYF.

This clonotype was recorded at least ten times. The rearrangement uses TRBV18 and TRBJ1-2; D is unclear. Trimming stripped 2 bases from V and 2 bases from J, with 6 bases between. This CDR3 is 13 amino acids long. CDR1 is KGHSH, CDR2 LQKENI, per germline. Here the CDR3 reads CASSPSENYGYTF. Written as DNA, the CDR3 is TGTGCCAGCTCACCATCTGAAAACTATGGCTACACCTTC.

The sample holds a few counts of this clonotype. This may stem from a read error, because a much larger clone lies one nucleotide away. The chain combines TRBV28 with TRBJ1-5; no reliable D call. CDR3 size: 13 residues. From germline, CDR1 is MDHEN and CDR2 SYDVKM. The ends were cut back, 3 bases at V and 1 base at J, with 4 bases in the middle. CDR3 in DNA: TGTGCCAGCAGTTTTAAGAGCAATCAGCCCCAGCATTTT. It encodes CASSFKSNQPQHF.

The rearrangement uses TRBV24-1 and TRBJ2-5; a weak D match, TRBD2 (6 bases). Trimming shortened V by 1 base and J by 4 bases, and 9 bases separated the two germline ends. Looked up from germline, CDR1 is KGHDR and CDR2 is SFDVKD. This CDR3 comprises 14 residues. CDR3 DNA sequence: TGTGCCACCAGTGATTTTTCGGGAGTAGAGACCCAGTACTTC. This sequence encodes CATSDFSGVETQYF.

This clonotype was seen more than once but under ten times. This rearrangement joins TRBV11-1 to TRBJ2-3; 7 positions agree with TRBD1. This CDR3 has 18 amino acids. Germline CDR1 reads SGHAT; CDR2 reads FQDESV (reference sequence). V gave up 1 base and J gave up 2 bases; unmatched junction bases: 12. CDR3 protein: CASSLGHRGRMDTDTQYF. Written as DNA, the CDR3 is TGTGCCAGCAGCTTAGGTCACAGGGGCAGGATGGACACAGATACGCAGTATTTT. The full variable domain, completed using reference TRBV11-1 and TRBJ2-3, is EAEVAQSPRYKITEKSQAVAFWCDPISGHATLYWYRQILGQGPELLVQFQDESVVDDSQLPKDRFSAERLKGVDSTLKIQPAELGDSAMYLCASSLGHRGRMDTDTQYFGPGTRLTVL.

This clonotype was picked up many times. This sequence joins TRBV5-1 and TRBJ2-2; a weak D match, TRBD2 (6 bases). The CDR3 runs to 15 residues. The germline CDR1 and CDR2 sequences are SGHRS and YFSETQ. V lost 3 bases and J lost 7, with 16 bases in between. The CDR3 nucleotides read TGCGCCAGCAGCTGGGGGGACTTTCTTGGCGGGGAGCTGTTTTTT. Amino acids: CASSWGDFLGGELFF.

This rearrangement joins TRBV12-3 or TRBV12-4 to TRBJ1-4; 7 nucleotides line up with TRBD1. The length of the CDR3 is 15 residues. The V and J ends lost 5 bases and 12 bases, in that order; junction bases with no gene match: 15. The CDR3 spells CASSEDRAATLQLFF. Here the CDR3 DNA reads TGTGCCAGCAGTGAAGACAGGGCAGCAACCCTTCAACTGTTTTTT.

This clonotype has a count of ten or more. This chain links TRBV11-2 with TRBJ2-1; a weak D match, TRBD2 (6 bases). The CDR3 consists of 16 residues. The V gene lost 4 bases and the J gene lost 4 bases, with 17 bases spanning the gap. Germline assignment: CDR1 SGHAT and CDR2 FQNNGV. In nucleotides, the CDR3 is TGTGCCAGCAGCTATGCCCTGGCGGGACGGTACAATGAGCAGTTCTTC. It codes for CASSYALAGRYNEQFF.

This clonotype was seen more than once but under ten times. This chain uses TRBV29-1 with TRBJ2-7, with a possible D match to TRBD2 (5 bases). CDR3 length: 12 residues. Germline V CDR1 and CDR2: SQVTM, ANQGSEA. Trimming cost V 4 bases and J 4 bases, with 11 bases left between them. CDR3 protein: CSVAGIRYEQYF. CDR3 in DNA: TGCAGCGTTGCCGGGATACGGTACGAGCAGTACTTC.

This clonotype was counted a few times. DNA of the CDR3: TGTGCCACCAGTGACCCGGGACTACTGAACAATGAGCAGTTCTTC. Its translation: CATSDPGLLNNEQFF. The chain is built from TRBV24-1 and TRBJ2-1; 7 nucleotides match TRBD2. Germline values: CDR1 KGHDR, CDR2 SFDVKD. The CDR3 is 15 amino acids. V shed 4 bases and J 5 bases; nucleotides not matched to a gene: 7.

This clonotype was found many times. The chain links TRBV4-2 to TRBJ2-5; D call uncertain. The ends were cut back, 1 base at V and 2 bases at J, with 5 bases in the middle. The CDR3 has 13 amino acids. The germline V gene has CDR1 LGHNA and CDR2 YNFKEQ. Here the CDR3 DNA reads TGTGCCAGCAGCCAAGGCCCACAAGAGACCCAGTACTTC. The encoded protein is CASSQGPQETQYF.

The chain links TRBV6-5 to TRBJ2-7, with a weak D call TRBD2 (7 bases). Deletions cut 5 bases from V and 6 bases from J, with 14 bases between. The germline CDR1 and CDR2 sequences are MNHEY and SVGAGI. This CDR3 is built from 13 residues. As DNA, the CDR3 is TGTGCCAGCAGTCCGGGGGGACACCTCGAGCAGTACTTC. Its protein product is CASSPGGHLEQYF.

This clonotype was counted ten times or more. The chain links TRBV5-1 to TRBJ2-7; tentative D call: TRBD1 (5 bases). Germline V gives CDR1 SGHRS, CDR2 YFSETQ. The CDR3 length is 15 residues. V was clipped by 0 bases and J by 2 bases, with 12 bases between them. Written as DNA, the CDR3 is TGCGCCAGCAGCTTGGAAGGGGCCACTCCCTACGAGCAGTACTTC. This gives the protein CASSLEGATPYEQYF.

The V gene is TRBV12-3 or TRBV12-4, the J gene TRBJ1-1, with 7 bases aligning to TRBD1. The trim removed 5 bases at V and 5 bases at J, leaving 11 bases unmatched. This CDR3 comprises 15 residues. The CDR3 region is CASSPQTGRVTEAFF. The CDR3 DNA sequence: TGTGCCAGCAGTCCCCAGACAGGGAGGGTGACTGAAGCTTTCTTT.

This clonotype was recorded at least ten times. The V gene is TRBV2, the J gene TRBJ2-3; D perhaps matches TRBD2 (7 bases). V lost 7 bases to trimming and J lost 2 bases, with 16 bases between them. Germline-derived CDR1 and CDR2 are SNHLY and FYNNEI. The CDR3 has 15 residues. In DNA, the CDR3 is TGTGCCAGCACCCAAAGGGGGGGTACCACAGATACGCAGTATTTT. This sequence encodes CASTQRGGTTDTQYF.

This clonotype has a count of ten or more. This rearrangement joins TRBV28 to TRBJ2-7; 8 bases line up with TRBD1. From germline, CDR1 is MDHEN and CDR2 SYDVKM. J lost 4 bases, V lost 3 bases, and 5 bases had no gene match. The CDR3 is 14 residues long. CDR3: CASSLVRGQYEQYF. CDR3 DNA: TGTGCCAGCAGTTTGGTCAGGGGGCAGTACGAGCAGTACTTC. Supplemented by reference TRBV28 and TRBJ2-7, the full variable domain reads DVKVTQSSRYLVKRTGEKVFLECVQDMDHENMFWYRQDPGLGLRLIYFSYDVKMKEKGDIPEGYSVSREKKERFSLILESASTNQTSMYLCASSLVRGQYEQYFGPGTRLTVT.

This clonotype has ten or more counts. The chain uses TRBV10-3 and TRBJ2-2; D gene unclear. The CDR3 totals 15 residues. Germline loops: CDR1 ENHRY, CDR2 SYGVKD. With 3 bases removed from V and 2 bases from J, the gap between germline ends came to 10 bases. In nucleotides, the CDR3 is TGTGCCATCAGTGACGCTCTAACCAACACCGGGGAGCTGTTTTTT. Protein product: CAISDALTNTGELFF.

In this sample, this clonotype turned up a few times. The chain uses TRBV5-1 and TRBJ2-3; either TRBD1 or TRBD2 may supply D (6 bases each). The length of the CDR3 is 18 residues. CDR1 and CDR2 from the germline V gene are SGHRS and YFSETQ. V gave up 0 bases and J gave up 0 bases, with 17 bases separating them. This CDR3 reads CASSLDGGMGASTDTQYF. In DNA form, the CDR3 reads TGCGCCAGCAGCTTGGACGGCGGGATGGGGGCGAGCACAGATACGCAGTATTTT.